This is a list of T cell receptor beta chains from one sample in a study of shared clonotypes between healthy human individuals. Sequenced by immunoSEQ multiplex PCR; TCRdb stores in-frame clones only, minus some. The repertoire holds under 650,000 clones, about 96% seen once, with less than 0.06% in the top ten. What was sequenced was naive CD4+ T cells sorted from blood. All receptors derive from a woman aged 30 to 39 in good health. CDR3s include the opening cysteine and the closing phenylalanine or tryptophan. A D gene is named only where the DNA matches it firmly. A row's size may be missing; if present it is once, few, many or a size class.

CASSVGKGNNQPQHF,TGTGCCAGCAGCGTTGGTAAAGGGAACAATCAGCCCCAGCATTTT,TRBV9,-,TRBJ1-5,-,15
CASPRAGRISGANVLTF,TGCGCCAGCCCCCGGGCGGGGAGAATCTCTGGGGCCAACGTCCTGACTTTC,TRBV5-1,once,TRBJ2-6,-,17
CASSLSGGKTPLHF,TGTGCCAGCAGCTTATCTGGGGGGAAGACACCCCTCCACTTT,TRBV7-9,-,TRBJ1-6,-,14
CASSLASSNEQFF,TGCGCCAGCAGCTTGGCTAGCTCCAATGAGCAGTTCTTC,TRBV5-1,once,TRBJ2-1,-,13
CAWSVRMRTSGRASTDTQYF,TGTGCCTGGAGTGTACGAATGCGGACTAGCGGGAGGGCTAGCACAGATACGCAGTATTTT,TRBV30,-,TRBJ2-3,TRBD2,20
CASSPRVGETQYF,TGTGCCAGCTCACCAAGGGTCGGGGAGACCCAGTACTTC,TRBV18,-,TRBJ2-5,-,13
CASSPKGTSGRRLWWETQYF,TGTGCCAGCAGTCCGAAAGGGACTAGCGGGAGGCGCCTTTGGTGGGAGACCCAGTACTTC,TRBV28,-,TRBJ2-5,TRBD2,20
CASEGLAGGEQYF,TGTGCCAGCGAGGGACTAGCGGGAGGCGAGCAGTACTTC,TRBV2,-,TRBJ2-7,TRBD2,13
CASSLLAGESDEQFF,TGTGCCAGCAGCTTACTTGCGGGAGAGAGCGATGAGCAGTTCTTC,TRBV7-8,-,TRBJ2-1,TRBD2,15
CASSGPQGGTEAFF,TGTGCCAGCAGTGGACCACAGGGAGGCACTGAAGCTTTCTTT,TRBV6-5,-,TRBJ1-1,-,14
CASSLSGTDTQYF,TGTGCCAGCAGTTTATCCGGGACAGATACGCAGTATTTT,TRBV27,-,TRBJ2-3,-,13
CASSVGRDYEQYF,TGCGCCAGCAGCGTGGGACGGGACTACGAGCAGTACTTC,TRBV5-1,once,TRBJ2-7,-,13
CASSTRGQGTYEQYF,TGTGCCAGCAGTACCCGTGGGCAGGGGACTTACGAGCAGTACTTC,TRBV6-1,-,TRBJ2-7,-,15
CASSPRDFTGRRPYNEQYF,TGTGCCAGCAGCCCCCGGGACTTCACGGGGAGGAGACCCTATAACGAGCAGTACTTC,TRBV7-9,-,TRBJ2-7,-,19
CASSLSADSYEQYF,TGTGCCAGCAGCTTATCAGCGGACTCCTACGAGCAGTACTTC,TRBV11-2,-,TRBJ2-7,-,14
CASSGGRETQYF,TGTGCCAGCAGTGGGGGCCGGGAGACCCAGTACTTC,TRBV28,-,TRBJ2-5,-,12
CASSLSGQGRANYGYTF,TGTGCCAGCAGTTTATCAGGACAGGGCCGAGCTAACTATGGCTACACCTTC,TRBV27,-,TRBJ1-2,TRBD1,17
CASTASGRKFTDTQYF,TGTGCCAGCACGGCTAGCGGGAGGAAGTTCACAGATACGCAGTATTTT,TRBV28,once,TRBJ2-3,TRBD2,16
CASSPGTKGTHEQYF,TGTGCCAGCAGTCCCGGGACCAAAGGTACCCACGAGCAGTACTTC,TRBV28,-,TRBJ2-7,-,15
CATGTAGNTIYF,TGTGCCACCGGGACAGCCGGAAACACCATATATTTT,TRBV28,-,TRBJ1-3,TRBD1,12
CASSPLETGGFEQFF,TGTGCCAGCTCACCACTCGAGACAGGGGGTTTTGAGCAGTTCTTC,TRBV18,-,TRBJ2-1,TRBD1,15
CASRETAKETQYF,TGTGCCAGCAGGGAAACCGCCAAAGAGACCCAGTACTTC,TRBV28,-,TRBJ2-5,-,13
CASSRVYSNQPQHF,TGTGCCAGCAGCCGAGTCTATAGCAATCAGCCCCAGCATTTT,TRBV2,-,TRBJ1-5,-,14
CSVAPGSHEQYF,TGCAGCGTTGCACCCGGATCCCACGAGCAGTACTTC,TRBV29-1,-,TRBJ2-7,-,12
CASSRETDPADNEQFF,TGTGCCAGCAGCCGAGAAACCGACCCAGCGGACAATGAGCAGTTCTTC,TRBV5-4,once,TRBJ2-1,-,16
CASAWRQDNQPQHF,TGTGCCAGCGCTTGGAGACAGGACAATCAGCCCCAGCATTTT,TRBV6-1,-,TRBJ1-5,-,14
CSVAAGGPYEQYF,TGCAGCGTTGCAGCAGGGGGCCCCTACGAGCAGTACTTC,TRBV29-1,once,TRBJ2-7,TRBD1,13
CATSRGTGLDKNIQYF,TGTGCCACCAGCAGAGGGACAGGGCTCGACAAAAACATTCAGTACTTC,TRBV15,-,TRBJ2-4,TRBD1,16
CASRRQGSDTQYF,TGTGCCAGCAGGAGACAGGGATCAGATACGCAGTATTTT,TRBV28,-,TRBJ2-3,TRBD1,13
CASSSTGTRNNEQFF,TGTGCCAGCAGCTCGACCGGGACCAGAAACAATGAGCAGTTCTTC,TRBV7-2,-,TRBJ2-1,-,15
CASSRDPLAGPYEQYF,TGTGCCAGCAGCCGAGACCCGCTAGCGGGGCCCTACGAGCAGTACTTC,TRBV14,-,TRBJ2-7,TRBD2,16